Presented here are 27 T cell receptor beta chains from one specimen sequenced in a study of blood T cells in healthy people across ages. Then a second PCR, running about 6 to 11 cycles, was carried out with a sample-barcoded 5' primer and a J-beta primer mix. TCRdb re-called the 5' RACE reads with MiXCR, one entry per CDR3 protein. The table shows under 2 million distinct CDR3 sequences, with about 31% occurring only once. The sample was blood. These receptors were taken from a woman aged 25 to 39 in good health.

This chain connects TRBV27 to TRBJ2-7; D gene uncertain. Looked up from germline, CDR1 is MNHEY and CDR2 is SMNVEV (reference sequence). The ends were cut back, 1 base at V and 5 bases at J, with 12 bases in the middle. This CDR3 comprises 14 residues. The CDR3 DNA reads TGTGCCAGCAGTTTATATCCCACTTCGCACGAGCAGTACTTC. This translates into CASSLYPTSHEQYF.

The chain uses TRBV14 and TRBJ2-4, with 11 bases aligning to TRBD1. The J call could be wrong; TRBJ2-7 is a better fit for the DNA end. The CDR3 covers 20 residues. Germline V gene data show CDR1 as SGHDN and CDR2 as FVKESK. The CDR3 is CASSQEGPLGQGAVGYEQYF. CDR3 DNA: TGTGCCAGCAGCCAAGAAGGCCCTCTAGGACAGGGGGCGGTTGGCTACGAGCAGTACTTC.

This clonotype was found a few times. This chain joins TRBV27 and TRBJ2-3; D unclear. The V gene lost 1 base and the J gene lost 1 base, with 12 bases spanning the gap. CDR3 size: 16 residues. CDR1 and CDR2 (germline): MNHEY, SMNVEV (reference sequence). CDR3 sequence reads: CASSLFFNAGTDTQYF. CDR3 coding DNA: TGTGCCAGCAGTTTATTCTTTAATGCTGGCACAGATACGCAGTATTTT.

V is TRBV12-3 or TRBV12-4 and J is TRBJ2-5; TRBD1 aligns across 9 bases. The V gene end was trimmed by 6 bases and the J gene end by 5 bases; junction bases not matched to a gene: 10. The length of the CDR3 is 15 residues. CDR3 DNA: TGTGCCAGCAGCCCTAGGACAGGGGAGTACGAGACCCAGTACTTC. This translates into CASSPRTGEYETQYF.

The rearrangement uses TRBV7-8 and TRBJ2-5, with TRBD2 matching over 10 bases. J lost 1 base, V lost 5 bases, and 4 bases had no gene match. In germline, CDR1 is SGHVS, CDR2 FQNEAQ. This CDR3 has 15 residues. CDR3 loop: CASSRSGGAQETQYF. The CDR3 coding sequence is TGTGCCAGCAGCAGGAGCGGGGGGGCCCAAGAGACCCAGTACTTC.

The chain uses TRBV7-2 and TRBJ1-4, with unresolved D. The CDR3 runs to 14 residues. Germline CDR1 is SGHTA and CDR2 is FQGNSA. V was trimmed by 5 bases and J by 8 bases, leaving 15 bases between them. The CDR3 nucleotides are TGTGCCAGCAGCGAGGCAGGCAGATTAGAAAAACTGTTTTTT. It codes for CASSEAGRLEKLFF.

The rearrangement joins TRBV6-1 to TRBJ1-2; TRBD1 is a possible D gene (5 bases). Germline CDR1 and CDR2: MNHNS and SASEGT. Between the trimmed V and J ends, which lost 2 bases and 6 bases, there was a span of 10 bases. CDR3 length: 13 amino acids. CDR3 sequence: CASSERGVDGYTF. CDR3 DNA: TGTGCCAGCAGTGAACGGGGCGTGGATGGCTACACCTTC.

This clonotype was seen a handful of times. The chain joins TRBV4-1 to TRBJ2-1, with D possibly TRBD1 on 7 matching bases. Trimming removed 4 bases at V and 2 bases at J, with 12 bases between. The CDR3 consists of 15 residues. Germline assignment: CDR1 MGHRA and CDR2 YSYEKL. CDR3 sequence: CASSRGDSTYNEQFF. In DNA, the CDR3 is TGCGCCAGCAGCCGCGGGGACAGCACCTACAATGAGCAGTTCTTC.

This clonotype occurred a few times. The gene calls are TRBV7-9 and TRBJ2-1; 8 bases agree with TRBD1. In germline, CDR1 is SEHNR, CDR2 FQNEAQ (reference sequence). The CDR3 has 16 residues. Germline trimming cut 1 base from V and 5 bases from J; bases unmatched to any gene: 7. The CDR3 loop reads CASSLGGTGVHNEQFF. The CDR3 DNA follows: TGTGCCAGCAGCTTAGGGGGGACAGGTGTCCACAATGAGCAGTTCTTC.

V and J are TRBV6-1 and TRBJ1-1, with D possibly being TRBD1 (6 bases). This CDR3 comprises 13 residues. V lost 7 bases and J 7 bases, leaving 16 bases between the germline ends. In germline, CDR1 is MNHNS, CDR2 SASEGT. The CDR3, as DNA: TGTGCCAGCATCTCCACAGGGAAGGGTGAAGCTTTCTTT. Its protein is CASISTGKGEAFF.

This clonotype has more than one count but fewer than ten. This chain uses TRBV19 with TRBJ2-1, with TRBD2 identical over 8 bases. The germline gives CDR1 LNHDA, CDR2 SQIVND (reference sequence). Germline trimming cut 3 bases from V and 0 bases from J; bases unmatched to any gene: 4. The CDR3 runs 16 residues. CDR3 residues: CASSMTGGVSYNEQFF. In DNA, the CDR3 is TGTGCCAGTAGTATGACGGGAGGGGTCTCCTACAATGAGCAGTTCTTC.

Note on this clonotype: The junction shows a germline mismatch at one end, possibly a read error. CDR3 region: CVSNSGTSVAQYF. CDR3 coding DNA: TGTGTCAGCAATTCCGGGACTAGCGTGGCGCAGTATTTT. The J gene is TRBJ2-3, the V gene TRBV6-1; 10 nucleotides align to TRBD2. Germline values: CDR1 MNHNS, CDR2 SASEGT. The CDR3 has 13 amino acids.

CDR3 DNA: TGCAGTGTCCTATTAGCGGGCGGGGAGGATGAGCAGTTCTTC. Translated, it gives CSVLLAGGEDEQFF. J is TRBJ2-1 and V is TRBV20-1; TRBD2 matches at 7 bases. This CDR3 has 14 amino acids. The V gene end was trimmed by 7 bases and the J gene end by 8 bases; junction bases not matched to a gene: 14. CDR1 is DFQATT and CDR2 is SNEGSKA in the germline V gene (reference sequence).

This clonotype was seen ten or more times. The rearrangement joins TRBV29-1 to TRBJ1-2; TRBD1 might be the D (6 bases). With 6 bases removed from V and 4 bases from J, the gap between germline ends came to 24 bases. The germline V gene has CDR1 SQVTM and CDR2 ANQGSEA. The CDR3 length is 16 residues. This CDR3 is CSVTGSESQNFYGYTF. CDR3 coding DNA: TGCAGCGTAACAGGGTCCGAGTCCCAAAATTTCTATGGCTACACCTTC.

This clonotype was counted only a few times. CDR3 sequence (DNA): TGCGCCAGCAGCCAAATTGTTGGGGGGAACTATGGCTACACCTTC. It codes for CASSQIVGGNYGYTF. The chain combines TRBV4-1 with TRBJ1-2, with a possible D match to TRBD1 (5 bases). The CDR3 is 15 residues long. The germline V gene encodes CDR1 MGHRA and CDR2 YSYEKL. Trimming removed 2 bases at V and 2 bases at J, with 12 bases between.

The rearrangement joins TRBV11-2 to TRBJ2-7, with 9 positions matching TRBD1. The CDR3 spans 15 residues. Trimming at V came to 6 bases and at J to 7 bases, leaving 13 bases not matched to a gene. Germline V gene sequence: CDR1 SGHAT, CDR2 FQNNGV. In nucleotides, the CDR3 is TGTGCCAGCAGAAATCCGGGACAGGGATTCGGTGAGCAGTACTTC. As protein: CASRNPGQGFGEQYF.

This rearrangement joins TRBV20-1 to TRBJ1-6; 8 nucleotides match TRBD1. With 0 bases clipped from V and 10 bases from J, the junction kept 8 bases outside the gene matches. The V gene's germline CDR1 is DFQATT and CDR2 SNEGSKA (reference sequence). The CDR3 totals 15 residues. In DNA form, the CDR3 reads TGCAGTGCTAGAGATAGCAGGGGGCTTAGCTCACCCCTCCACTTT. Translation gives CSARDSRGLSSPLHF.

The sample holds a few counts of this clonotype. CDR3 in DNA: TGTGCCAGCAGATCGACAGGGGGTAATGGCTACACCTTC. Its protein product is CASRSTGGNGYTF. The chain employs TRBV6-1 and TRBJ1-2; 9 bases align to TRBD1. This CDR3 is 13 amino acids long. The germline CDR1 and CDR2 sequences are MNHNS and SASEGT. V trimming: 6 bases; J trimming: 6 bases; junction bases outside the gene matches: 5.

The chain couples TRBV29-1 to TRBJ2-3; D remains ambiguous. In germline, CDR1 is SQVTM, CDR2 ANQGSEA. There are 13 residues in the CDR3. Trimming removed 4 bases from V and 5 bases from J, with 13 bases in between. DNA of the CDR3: TGCAGCGTTGCCCAAATGGAAAGAGATACGCAGTATTTT. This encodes CSVAQMERDTQYF.

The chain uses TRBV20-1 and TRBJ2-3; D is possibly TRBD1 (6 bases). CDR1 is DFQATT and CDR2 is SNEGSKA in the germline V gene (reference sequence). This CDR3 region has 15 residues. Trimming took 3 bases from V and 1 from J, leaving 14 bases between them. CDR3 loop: CSARNDRSGTDTQYF. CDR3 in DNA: TGCAGTGCTAGGAATGACAGGTCAGGCACAGATACGCAGTATTTT.

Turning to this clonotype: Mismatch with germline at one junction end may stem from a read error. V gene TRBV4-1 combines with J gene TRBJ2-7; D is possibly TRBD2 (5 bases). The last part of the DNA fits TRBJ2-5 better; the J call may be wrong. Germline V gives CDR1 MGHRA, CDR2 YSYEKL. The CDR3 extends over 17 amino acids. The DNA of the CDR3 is TGCGCCGGCAGCCAAATACTAGTAATCTCGTCACAAGAGACCCAGTACTTC. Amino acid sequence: CAGSQILVISSQETQYF.

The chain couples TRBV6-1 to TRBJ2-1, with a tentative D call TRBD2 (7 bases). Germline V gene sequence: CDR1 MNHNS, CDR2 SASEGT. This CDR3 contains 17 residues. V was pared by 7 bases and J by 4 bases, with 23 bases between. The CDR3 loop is CASIHPAGGGPYNEQFF. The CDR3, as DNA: TGTGCCAGCATCCATCCAGCGGGCGGGGGCCCATACAATGAGCAGTTCTTC.

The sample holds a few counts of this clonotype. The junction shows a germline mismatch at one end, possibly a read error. As DNA, the CDR3 is TGTGCCAGCCTCTCGCAATCCTGCGAGCAGTACTTC. Its translation is CASLSQSCEQYF. V gene TRBV6-1 combines with J gene TRBJ2-5; no clear D gene. The J call is uncertain, as TRBJ2-7 better fits the DNA end. Germline V CDR1 and CDR2: MNHNS, SASEGT. The CDR3 runs 12 residues.

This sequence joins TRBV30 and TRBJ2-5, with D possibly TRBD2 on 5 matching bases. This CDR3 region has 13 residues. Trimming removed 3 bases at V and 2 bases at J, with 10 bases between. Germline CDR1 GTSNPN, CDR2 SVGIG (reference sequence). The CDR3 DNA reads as TGTGCCTGGAGCTCGGGGTCTCAAGAGACCCAGTACTTC. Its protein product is CAWSSGSQETQYF.

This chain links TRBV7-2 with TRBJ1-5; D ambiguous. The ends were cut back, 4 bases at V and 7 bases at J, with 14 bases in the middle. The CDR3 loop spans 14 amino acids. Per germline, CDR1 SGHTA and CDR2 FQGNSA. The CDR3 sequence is CASSSPGLVQPQHF. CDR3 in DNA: TGTGCCAGCAGCTCTCCCGGCCTAGTACAGCCCCAGCATTTT.

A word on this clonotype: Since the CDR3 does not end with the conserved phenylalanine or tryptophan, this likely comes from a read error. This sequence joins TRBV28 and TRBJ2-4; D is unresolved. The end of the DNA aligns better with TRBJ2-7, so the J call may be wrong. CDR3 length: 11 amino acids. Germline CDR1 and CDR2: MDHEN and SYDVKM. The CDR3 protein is CASRHTYEQYL. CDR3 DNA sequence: TGTGCCAGCAGACATACCTACGAGCAGTACTTA.

CDR3 loop: CASSPRATEETQYF. CDR3 in DNA: TGTGCCAGCAGTCCCCGGGCGACGGAGGAGACCCAGTACTTC. The rearrangement links TRBV27 to TRBJ2-5; unclear D gene. The CDR3 contains 14 residues. V was clipped by 5 bases and J by 5 bases, with 15 bases between them. Germline CDR1 MNHEY, CDR2 SMNVEV (reference sequence).